This TCR beta chain is from a study of T-cell memory formation after mild COVID-19. Study findings and constraints: Contracting CD4+ clones sat mainly in CM and EM; CD8+ in EMRA.

The CDR3 is 14 residues long. This clonotype was counted only a few times. Its target is unknown. Each CDR3 protein is one row after TCRdb ran MiXCR on the 5' RACE reads. Here the sample spans roughly 160,000 distinct CDR3 sequences, more than 9% being singletons. Sequenced: PBMCs or a T cell subset sorted from them (not recorded which). The receptor comes from a young man who had mild COVID-19 (a few samples of this study predate the infection). Cell type and time point are not known. The chain uses TRBV21-1 and TRBJ1-1; the listed D gene, TRBD1, was not tested against the DNA. TRBV21-1 is a pseudogene segment. The CDR3 region has the DNA TGTGCCAGCAGCATCTGCAGGGTATTCGCTGAAGCTTTCTTT. Translation gives CASSICRVFAEAFF.